The 30 T cell receptor beta chains below all came from one sample that was sequenced in a study of control samples from healthy donors and cancer patients. Produced via immunoSEQ multiplex PCR; TCRdb's table is partial and in-frame only. The table includes 150,000 to 200,000 clones, 91% detected once. Source material: blood. These receptors were obtained from a woman aged 25-40 years in good health.

In nucleotides, the CDR3 is TGTGCCAGCAGCTTCGACAGGGCGAACACTGAAGCTTTCTTT. Translating it yields CASSFDRANTEAFF. The J gene is TRBJ1-1, the V gene TRBV6-5; TRBD1 aligns across 7 bases. CDR1 is MNHEY and CDR2 is SVGAGI in the germline V gene. This CDR3 is built from 14 residues. The trim removed 6 bases at V and 1 base at J, leaving 5 bases unmatched.

The rearrangement links TRBV7-2 to TRBJ2-1; D not certain. The CDR3 has 15 amino acids. Germline V CDR1 and CDR2: SGHTA, FQGNSA. The V end was cut by 0 bases, the J end by 0 bases, with 6 bases between. CDR3 sequence (DNA): TGTGCCAGCAGCTTAGCGGACCGCTCCTACAATGAGCAGTTCTTC. Its translation: CASSLADRSYNEQFF.

The chain recombines TRBV3-1 (or the pseudogene TRBV3-2) with TRBJ1-2, with D tentatively TRBD1 (6 bases). This CDR3 spans 15 amino acids. Trimming left V 0 bases short and J 4 bases short, with 12 bases between. Germline V gives CDR1 LGHDT, CDR2 YNNKEL (reference sequence). CDR3 residues: CASSQDHRRGYGYTF. The CDR3 nucleotides read TGTGCCAGCAGCCAAGATCATCGCAGGGGCTATGGCTACACCTTC.

CDR3 sequence reads: CARERGGSSYNEQFF. The CDR3 nucleotides read TGTGCCAGAGAGAGAGGGGGGAGCTCCTACAATGAGCAGTTCTTC. The chain uses TRBV5-3 and TRBJ2-1; the D call may be TRBD1 or TRBD2 (6 bases each). TRBV5-3 is an open reading frame whose function is uncertain. This CDR3 comprises 15 residues. Trimming pared 7 bases from V and 0 bases from J, leaving 14 bases between.

The chain joins TRBV30 to TRBJ2-2; a weak D match, TRBD1 (6 bases). The germline V gene encodes CDR1 GTSNPN and CDR2 SVGIG (reference sequence). Trimming left V 2 bases short and J 7 bases short, with 8 bases between. The CDR3 loop spans 12 amino acids. CDR3 residues: CAWSQGIGELFF. The DNA for the CDR3 is TGTGCCTGGAGTCAGGGGATCGGGGAGCTGTTTTTT.

The chain employs TRBV19 and TRBJ1-6, with 7 bases identical to TRBD1. Germline-derived CDR1 and CDR2 are LNHDA and SQIVND (reference sequence). With 10 bases clipped from V and 6 bases from J, the junction kept 6 bases outside the gene matches. The CDR3 totals 13 residues. In nucleotides, the CDR3 is TGTGCCACCCGGGACAGAGGTAATTCACCCCTCCACTTT. It codes for CATRDRGNSPLHF.

This clone has just one count. The genes are TRBV6-2 or TRBV6-3 and TRBJ2-3; 7 bases fit TRBD1. The ends lost 5 bases at V and 3 bases at J; junction bases unmatched: 5. The CDR3 spans 14 residues. CDR1 is MNHEY, CDR2 SVGEGT, per germline. In nucleotides, the CDR3 is TGTGCCAGCAGTCCGCAGGGGGTGACAGATACGCAGTATTTT. Its translation is CASSPQGVTDTQYF.

The rearrangement links TRBV6-5 to TRBJ1-3; no definite D call. CDR3 length: 15 residues. The germline gives CDR1 MNHEY, CDR2 SVGAGI. Trimming removed 0 bases at V and 0 bases at J, with 6 bases between. The CDR3 bases are TGTGCCAGCAGTTACTCGAAGAGCTCTGGAAACACCATATATTTT. It yields the protein CASSYSKSSGNTIYF.

The gene calls are TRBV19 and TRBJ2-2, with TRBD2 matching over 13 bases. The CDR3 spans 18 residues. The V gene end was trimmed by 4 bases and the J gene end by 0 bases; junction bases not matched to a gene: 5. Germline V gene data show CDR1 as LNHDA and CDR2 as SQIVND (reference sequence). DNA of the CDR3: TGTGCCAGTAGTAGACGGACTAGCGGGGGACCGAACACCGGGGAGCTGTTTTTT. Its translation is CASSRRTSGGPNTGELFF.

The genes are TRBV11-1 and TRBJ1-4; the match to TRBD1 covers 7 bases. Per the germline V gene, CDR1 is SGHAT and CDR2 is FQDESV (reference sequence). The CDR3 totals 14 residues. With V trimmed by 1 base and J by 6 bases, 2 bases remained unmatched. CDR3 coding DNA: TGTGCCAGCAGCTTAGGCACAGGGGATGAAAAACTGTTTTTT. It codes for CASSLGTGDEKLFF. The full variable domain, its missing parts supplied by reference TRBV11-1 and TRBJ1-4, is EAEVAQSPRYKITEKSQAVAFWCDPISGHATLYWYRQILGQGPELLVQFQDESVVDDSQLPKDRFSAERLKGVDSTLKIQPAELGDSAMYLCASSLGTGDEKLFFGSGTQLSVL.

This clone was observed a few times. Additional DNA sequences in this sample encode the identical CDR3. J is TRBJ1-1 and V is TRBV7-2; perhaps TRBD1 as D (5 bases). The CDR3 covers 14 residues. V lost 6 bases and J 1 base, leaving 12 bases between the germline ends. Germline CDR1 SGHTA, CDR2 FQGNSA. Written as DNA, the CDR3 is TGTGCCAGCAGGTCATCAACAGGGAACACTGAAGCTTTCTTT. It yields the protein CASRSSTGNTEAFF.

A word on this clone: The sample holds other DNA sequences that translate to the same CDR3. J is TRBJ2-3 and V is TRBV6-2 or TRBV6-3; 8 bases agree with TRBD2. This CDR3 has 15 amino acids. V lost 3 bases to trimming and J lost 1 base; unmatched junction nucleotides: 3. CDR1 and CDR2 (germline): MNHEY, SVGEGT. CDR3 loop: CASSYGREGTDTQYF. The CDR3 DNA reads TGTGCCAGCAGTTATGGGCGGGAGGGCACAGATACGCAGTATTTT.

The V call is TRBV7-2, the J call TRBJ1-1, with D possibly matching TRBD1 (6 bases). Germline V gene lookup returns CDR1 SGHTA and CDR2 FQGNSA. The CDR3 spans 14 residues. With 5 bases removed from V and 0 bases from J, the gap between germline ends came to 10 bases. Here the CDR3 reads CASSRTAMNTEAFF. DNA for the CDR3: TGTGCCAGCAGCAGGACAGCCATGAACACTGAAGCTTTCTTT.

The chain couples TRBV19 to TRBJ1-2; 7 nucleotides align to TRBD1. The CDR3 extends over 16 amino acids. Germline-derived CDR1 and CDR2 are LNHDA and SQIVND (reference sequence). J was trimmed by 2 bases and V by 5 bases; bases with no gene match: 11. This CDR3 is CASSVVTGYGNYGYTF. The CDR3 coding sequence is TGTGCCAGTAGTGTCGTGACAGGGTACGGGAACTATGGCTACACCTTC.

The rearrangement uses TRBV6-5 and TRBJ1-1, with D maybe TRBD1 (6 bases). Germline V gene lookup returns CDR1 MNHEY and CDR2 SVGAGI. This CDR3 spans 14 amino acids. Trimming removed 0 bases from V and 4 bases from J, with 9 bases in between. CDR3 sequence reads: CASSYSLGGTEAFF. CDR3 DNA sequence: TGTGCCAGCAGTTACTCCTTAGGGGGCACTGAAGCTTTCTTT.

The rearrangement joins TRBV30 to TRBJ2-1, with 10 bases aligning to TRBD1. V dropped 1 base and J dropped 8; count of bases not matched to a gene: 5. CDR3 length: 14 residues. CDR1 and CDR2 (germline): GTSNPN, SVGIG (reference sequence). DNA of the CDR3: TGTGCCTGGAGTGGACAGGGGGCGCAGGATGAGCAGTTCTTC. Its translation is CAWSGQGAQDEQFF. The whole variable domain, remainder taken from reference TRBV30 and TRBJ2-1, is SQTIHQWPATLVQPVGSPLSLECTVEGTSNPNLYWYRQAAGRGLQLLFYSVGIGQISSEVPQNLSASRPQDRQFILSSKKLLLSDSGFYLCAWSGQGAQDEQFFGPGTRLTVL.

This chain connects TRBV6-5 to TRBJ1-4; weak D call: TRBD1 (6 bases). This CDR3 region has 13 residues. Trimming pared 2 bases from V and 8 bases from J, leaving 9 bases between. Germline assignment: CDR1 MNHEY and CDR2 SVGAGI. The CDR3 sequence is CASSYQGKEKLFF. The CDR3 coding sequence is TGTGCCAGCAGTTACCAGGGGAAAGAAAAACTGTTTTTT.

The chain is built from TRBV5-1 and TRBJ2-7, with D unresolved. Looked up from germline, CDR1 is SGHRS and CDR2 is YFSETQ. The germline V and J ends were trimmed by 1 base and 2 bases, with 7 bases remaining between them. There are 13 residues in the CDR3. CDR3 in DNA: TGCGCCAGCAGCTTGATCCCCGCCTACGAGCAGTACTTC. This gives the protein CASSLIPAYEQYF.

The V gene is TRBV6-6, the J gene TRBJ2-3, with TRBD1 as a possible D gene (5 bases). Trimming left V 4 bases short and J 4 bases short, with 12 bases between. The CDR3 loop spans 14 amino acids. The germline V gene has CDR1 MNHNY and CDR2 SVGAGI (reference sequence). The CDR3 region is CASSSTGPPDTQYF. In DNA, the CDR3 is TGTGCCAGCAGTTCCACAGGTCCCCCAGATACGCAGTATTTT.

The genes are TRBV7-9 and TRBJ1-4; a weak D match, TRBD1 (6 bases). Between the trimmed V and J ends, which lost 6 bases and 0 bases, there was a span of 11 bases. The germline CDR1 and CDR2 sequences are SEHNR and FQNEAQ (reference sequence). The CDR3 length is 15 residues. The CDR3 is CASSSGQTTNEKLFF. The CDR3 DNA follows: TGTGCCAGCAGTTCTGGACAGACAACTAATGAAAAACTGTTTTTT.

V is TRBV7-3 and J is TRBJ2-2; no firm D call. Germline V lookup: CDR1 SGHTA, CDR2 FQGTGA. V was shortened by 5 bases and J by 8 bases, with 9 bases between the two germline ends. This CDR3 spans 12 amino acids. The DNA of the CDR3 is TGTGCCAGCAGCCAGTCAGGAGGGGAGCTGTTTTTT. This translates into CASSQSGGELFF.

The rearrangement uses TRBV10-3 and TRBJ2-5, with 8 nucleotides matching TRBD1. V gave up 0 bases and J gave up 5 bases; unmatched junction bases: 5. The germline V gene encodes CDR1 ENHRY and CDR2 SYGVKD. This CDR3 is 15 amino acids long. The CDR3 protein is CAISESRGLGETQYF. In DNA form, the CDR3 reads TGTGCCATCAGTGAGTCCAGGGGGCTAGGGGAGACCCAGTACTTC.

This rearrangement joins TRBV24-1 to TRBJ2-1, with 8 bases lining up with TRBD1. The CDR3 is 15 residues long. V gave up 0 bases and J gave up 7 bases; unmatched junction bases: 4. CDR1 KGHDR and CDR2 SFDVKD come from the germline V gene. CDR3 nucleotides: TGTGCCACCAGTGATTTGCGGACAGGGCGTAATGAGCAGTTCTTC. Its translation is CATSDLRTGRNEQFF.

The chain links TRBV18 to TRBJ2-3, with 10 bases aligning to TRBD1. This CDR3 has 15 residues. The junction had 5 bases not matched to a gene; V was cut back by 6 bases and J by 2 bases. Per the germline V gene, CDR1 is KGHSH and CDR2 is LQKENI. The CDR3 region is CASSARQGATDTQYF. CDR3 nucleotides: TGTGCCAGCTCTGCACGACAGGGGGCCACAGATACGCAGTATTTT. The entire variable domain, with the rest obtained from reference TRBV18 and TRBJ2-3, is as follows: NAGVMQNPRHLVRRRGQEARLRCSPMKGHSHVYWYRQLPEEGLKFMVYLQKENIIDESGMPKERFSAEFPKEGPSILRIQQVVRGDSAAYFCASSARQGATDTQYFGPGTRLTVL.

The chain is built from TRBV28 and TRBJ1-1; D is uncertain. The CDR3 length is 12 residues. Germline values: CDR1 MDHEN, CDR2 SYDVKM. Trimming cost V 8 bases and J 1 base, with 8 bases left between them. CDR3 sequence reads: CASQGRNTEAFF. The CDR3 region has the DNA TGTGCCAGCCAAGGGCGGAACACTGAAGCTTTCTTT. The full variable domain, in which reference TRBV28 and TRBJ1-1 provide the parts outside the CDR3, is DVKVTQSSRYLVKRTGEKVFLECVQDMDHENMFWYRQDPGLGLRLIYFSYDVKMKEKGDIPEGYSVSREKKERFSLILESASTNQTSMYLCASQGRNTEAFFGQGTRLTVV.

The chain links TRBV27 to TRBJ1-5; D is ambiguous. Trimming left V 3 bases short and J 0 bases short, with 12 bases between. The CDR3 has 16 amino acids. Germline V gene data show CDR1 as MNHEY and CDR2 as SMNVEV (reference sequence). CDR3 nucleotide sequence: TGTGCCAGCAGTTTCCCAGGCGCCCATAGCAATCAGCCCCAGCATTTT. The encoded protein is CASSFPGAHSNQPQHF.

The V gene is TRBV4-2, the J gene TRBJ2-7; perhaps TRBD1 as D (5 bases). The CDR3 runs 15 residues. V was trimmed by 0 bases and J by 3 bases, leaving 12 bases between them. Germline CDR1 LGHNA, CDR2 YNFKEQ. The CDR3 sequence: CASSQDQAGFYEQYF. CDR3 sequence (DNA): TGTGCCAGCAGCCAAGATCAGGCAGGGTTCTACGAGCAGTACTTC.

V and J are TRBV5-1 and TRBJ2-7; 7 bases are shared with TRBD1. The CDR3 has 15 residues. The germline V gene encodes CDR1 SGHRS and CDR2 YFSETQ. The trim removed 4 bases at V and 6 bases at J, leaving 13 bases unmatched. The CDR3, as DNA: TGCGCCAGCAGCCAGAATACCCGACAGGGCGGCGAGCAGTACTTC. Encoded protein: CASSQNTRQGGEQYF.

V gene TRBV5-4 combines with J gene TRBJ2-7; 9 nucleotides line up with TRBD1. CDR1 is SGHNT and CDR2 is YYREEE in the germline V gene (reference sequence). Trimming took 5 bases from V and 3 from J; bases not matched to a gene: 6. The length of the CDR3 is 14 residues. In nucleotides, the CDR3 is TGTGCCAGCAGTTCCGGGACAGGGTTCTACGAGCAGTACTTC. Its protein is CASSSGTGFYEQYF.

V and J are TRBV7-3 and TRBJ2-3; 8 bases match TRBD2. The CDR3 covers 17 residues. The V and J ends lost 3 bases and 3 bases, in that order; junction bases with no gene match: 11. Germline assignment: CDR1 SGHTA and CDR2 FQGTGA. CDR3 in DNA: TGTGCCAGCAGCTTCAGGGGACTAAGCGGGAGTACAGATACGCAGTATTTT. Protein product: CASSFRGLSGSTDTQYF.